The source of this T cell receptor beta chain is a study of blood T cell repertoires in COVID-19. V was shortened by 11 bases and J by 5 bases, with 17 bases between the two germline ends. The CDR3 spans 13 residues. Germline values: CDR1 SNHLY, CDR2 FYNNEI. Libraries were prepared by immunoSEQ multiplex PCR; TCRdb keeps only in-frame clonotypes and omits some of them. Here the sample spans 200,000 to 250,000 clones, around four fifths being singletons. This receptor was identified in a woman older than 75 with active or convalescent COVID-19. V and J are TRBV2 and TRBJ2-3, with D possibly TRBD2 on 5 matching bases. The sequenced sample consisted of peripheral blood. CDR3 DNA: TGTGCCGCCAGCGGATTGATGGGAGATACGCAGTATTTT. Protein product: CAASGLMGDTQYF.